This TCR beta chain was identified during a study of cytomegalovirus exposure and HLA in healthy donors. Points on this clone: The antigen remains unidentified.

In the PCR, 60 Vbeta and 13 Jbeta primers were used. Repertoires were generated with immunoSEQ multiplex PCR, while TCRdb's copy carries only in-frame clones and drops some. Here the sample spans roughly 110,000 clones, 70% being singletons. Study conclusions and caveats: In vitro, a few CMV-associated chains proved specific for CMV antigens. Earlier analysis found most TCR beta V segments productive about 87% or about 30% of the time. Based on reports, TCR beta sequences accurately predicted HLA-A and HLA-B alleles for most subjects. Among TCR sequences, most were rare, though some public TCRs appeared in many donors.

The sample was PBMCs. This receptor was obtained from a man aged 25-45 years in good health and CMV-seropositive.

The CDR3 nucleotides are TGTGCCAGCAGCCTGACATTACTCACAGATACGCAGTATTTT. This codes for CASSLTLLTDTQYF. The rearrangement links TRBV2 to TRBJ2-3; no clear D gene. V was clipped by 6 bases and J by 2 bases, with 12 bases between them. Germline V gene sequence: CDR1 SNHLY, CDR2 FYNNEI. CDR3 length: 14 residues. Variable domain in full (rest from reference TRBV2 and TRBJ2-3): EPEVTQTPSHQVTQMGQEVILRCVPISNHLYFYWYRQILGQKVEFLVSFYNNEISEKSEIFDDQFSVERPDGSNFTLKIRSTKLEDSAMYFCASSLTLLTDTQYFGPGTRLTVL.